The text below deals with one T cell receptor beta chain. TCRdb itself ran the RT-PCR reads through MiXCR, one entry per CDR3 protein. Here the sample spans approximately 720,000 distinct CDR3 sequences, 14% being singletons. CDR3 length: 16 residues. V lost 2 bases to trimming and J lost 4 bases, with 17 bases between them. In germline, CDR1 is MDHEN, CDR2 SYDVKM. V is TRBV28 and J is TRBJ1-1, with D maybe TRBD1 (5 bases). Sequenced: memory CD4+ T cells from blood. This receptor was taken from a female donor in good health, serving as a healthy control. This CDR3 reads CASSLLGAGGVTEAFF. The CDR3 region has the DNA TGTGCCAGCAGTTTACTCGGGGCTGGGGGTGTCACTGAAGCTTTCTTT.